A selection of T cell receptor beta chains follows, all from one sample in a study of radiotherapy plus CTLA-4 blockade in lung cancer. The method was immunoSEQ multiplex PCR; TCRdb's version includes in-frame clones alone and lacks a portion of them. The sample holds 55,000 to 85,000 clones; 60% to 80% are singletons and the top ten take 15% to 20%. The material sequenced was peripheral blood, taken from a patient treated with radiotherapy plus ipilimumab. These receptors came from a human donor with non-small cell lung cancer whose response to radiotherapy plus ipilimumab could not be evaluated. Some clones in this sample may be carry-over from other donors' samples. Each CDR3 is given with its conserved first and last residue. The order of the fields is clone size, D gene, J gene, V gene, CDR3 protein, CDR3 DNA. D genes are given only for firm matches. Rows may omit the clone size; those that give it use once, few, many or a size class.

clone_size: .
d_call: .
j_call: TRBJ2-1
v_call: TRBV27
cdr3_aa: CASSSGSNNEQFF
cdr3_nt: TGTGCCAGCAGCTCGGGTAGCAACAATGAGCAGTTCTTC

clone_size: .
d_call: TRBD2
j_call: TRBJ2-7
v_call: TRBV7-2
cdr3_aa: CASKWRGSGVYEQYF
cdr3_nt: TGTGCCAGCAAGTGGCGTGGTAGCGGGGTTTACGAGCAGTACTTC

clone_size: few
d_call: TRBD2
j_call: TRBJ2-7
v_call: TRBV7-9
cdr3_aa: CASSAVAGVYEQYF
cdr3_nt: TGTGCCAGCAGCGCGGTAGCGGGGGTCTACGAGCAGTACTTC

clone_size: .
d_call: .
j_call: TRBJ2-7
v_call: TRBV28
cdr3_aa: CASSLWGGRSYEQYF
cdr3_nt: TGTGCCAGCAGTTTATGGGGGGGGCGATCCTACGAGCAGTACTTC

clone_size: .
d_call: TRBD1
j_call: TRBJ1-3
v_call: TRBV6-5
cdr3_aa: CASSPDRARNTIYF
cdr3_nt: TGTGCCAGCAGCCCCGACAGGGCGAGAAACACCATATATTTT

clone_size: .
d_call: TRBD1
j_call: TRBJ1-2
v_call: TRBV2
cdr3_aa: CASTYGTGRNYGYTF
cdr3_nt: TGTGCCAGCACCTATGGGACAGGAAGGAACTATGGCTACACCTTC

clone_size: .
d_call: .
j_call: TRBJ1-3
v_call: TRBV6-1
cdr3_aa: CASSDSGLGGNTIYF
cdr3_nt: TGTGCCAGCAGTGACAGCGGTCTAGGAGGAAACACCATATATTTT

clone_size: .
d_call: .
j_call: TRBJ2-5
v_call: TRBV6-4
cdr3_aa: CAPVSAAYQETQYF
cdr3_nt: TGTGCCCCTGTGTCAGCGGCCTACCAAGAGACCCAGTACTTC

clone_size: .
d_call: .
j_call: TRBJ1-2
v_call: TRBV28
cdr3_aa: CASRPGASNYGYTF
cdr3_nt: TGTGCCAGCAGACCAGGGGCGTCTAACTATGGCTACACCTTC

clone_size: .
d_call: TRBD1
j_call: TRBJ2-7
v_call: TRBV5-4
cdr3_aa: CASSSRGPDYEQYF
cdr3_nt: TGTGCCAGCTCTAGTAGGGGGCCTGACTACGAGCAGTACTTC